The sequence of this T cell receptor (beta chain) was determined in a study of technical replicates of blood from a handful of donors. Per the germline V gene, CDR1 is SGHTA and CDR2 is FQGNSA. V lost 1 base and J lost 5, with 14 bases in between. The CDR3 length is 16 residues. Clones were sequenced by immunoSEQ multiplex PCR, and TCRdb holds only the in-frame ones, with some missing. The top ten hold more than 4.5% of the sample, which has some 60,000 clones, about nine tenths seen once. The J gene is TRBJ1-4, the V gene TRBV7-2; D may be TRBD1 (6 bases). The receptor comes from a human donor in good health. Some clones in this sample may be carry-over from other donors' samples. The sample was PBMCs. In DNA, the CDR3 is TGTGCCAGCAGCTTAGGTGTCGGACAGAGGAATGAAAAACTGTTTTTT. This gives the protein CASSLGVGQRNEKLFF.